This T cell receptor (beta chain) derives from a study of blood T cell repertoires in COVID-19. Study context: Acute and convalescent COVID-19 specimens originated in the United States, Italy and Spain. Nucleic acid was either cDNA or gDNA, and it came from T cells, B-cell-depleted T cells, or PBMCs.

Germline V gene sequence: CDR1 SGHDT, CDR2 YYEEEE. CDR3 size: 14 residues. The ends lost 5 bases at V and 4 bases at J; junction bases unmatched: 5. Assay: immunoSEQ multiplex PCR; the TCRdb copy retains only in-frame clones and omits some. The sample shows about half a million clones, 80% to 90% of them seen only once. Sequenced material: peripheral blood. This chain joins TRBV5-6 and TRBJ2-2; 7 bases are a match to TRBD2. The sequence was obtained from a human donor in a cohort sampled during active COVID-19. The CDR3 sequence: CASSWLAVTGELFF. CDR3 sequence (DNA): TGTGCCAGCAGTTGGCTAGCGGTCACCGGGGAGCTGTTTTTT. The entire variable domain, with the rest obtained from reference TRBV5-6 and TRBJ2-2, is as follows: DAGVTQSPTHLIKTRGQQVTLRCSPKSGHDTVSWYQQALGQGPQFIFQYYEEEERQRGNFPDRFSGHQFPNYSSELNVNALLLGDSALYLCASSWLAVTGELFFGEGSRLTVL.